One and the same sample provided the 30 T cell receptor beta chains below, sequenced in a study of shared clonotypes between healthy human individuals (dated by TCRdb to the early 2020s). Libraries were built with the immunoSEQ multiplex PCR assay. TCRdb provides this immuneACCESS table in a form limited to in-frame rearrangements. Some clones are lacking; in checked studies, under half of them reflect an unresolved V gene, and why the rest are absent is not known. The sample yields around 580,000 clones; nearly 98% were counted once. The biggest ten clones account for around 0.3% of the sample. For the CD8 naive samples, CD45RO-negative cells were positively selected for CCR7, yielding a CD45RA+CCR7+ population from which TemRA cells were excluded. The sample consisted of naive CD8+ T cells sorted from blood. This specimen's cell subset or site label, per the study, means: CD45RA+CCR7+. The source is a man aged 25-40 years in good health.

V is TRBV4-3 and J is TRBJ2-1; D remains unclear. The CDR3 runs to 17 residues. Germline V CDR1 and CDR2: LGHNA, YSLEER. V dropped 0 bases and J dropped 2 bases, with 14 bases sitting between them. The CDR3 DNA reads TGCGCCAGCAGCCAAGATCTGGCAGACCCTACCTACAATGAGCAGTTCTTC. Translated: CASSQDLADPTYNEQFF.

The chain is built from TRBV7-9 and TRBJ2-1, with 12 bases identical to TRBD2. The CDR3 has 15 amino acids. J gave up 7 bases and V 3 bases, and 4 bases lay outside the gene matches. Germline CDR1 and CDR2: SEHNR and FQNEAQ (reference sequence). The chain's CDR3 is CASSLTSGSLNEQFF. In DNA, the CDR3 is TGTGCCAGCAGCTTGACTAGCGGGAGTTTGAATGAGCAGTTCTTC.

The sample holds one count of this clone. V and J are TRBV7-9 and TRBJ2-7; 11 nucleotides line up with TRBD2. Trimming took 4 bases from V and 7 from J; bases not matched to a gene: 6. This CDR3 has 14 amino acids. CDR1 and CDR2 from the germline V gene are SEHNR and FQNEAQ (reference sequence). The CDR3 nucleotides are TGTGCCAGCAGCTCCTGGCTAGCGGGAGGTGAGCAGTACTTC. Translation: CASSSWLAGGEQYF.

As for this clone: The sample carries other DNA sequences with the same CDR3. The gene calls are TRBV9 and TRBJ2-1; TRBD2 aligns across 8 bases. J lost 0 bases, V lost 4 bases, and 3 bases had no gene match. CDR1 and CDR2 (germline): SGDLS, YYNGEE. CDR3 length: 15 amino acids. The CDR3 spells CASSLSGSSYNEQFF. CDR3 nucleotides: TGTGCCAGCAGCCTCAGCGGGAGCTCCTACAATGAGCAGTTCTTC.

This clone came up once. This chain links TRBV2 with TRBJ2-7; D unresolved. V was cut by 6 bases and J by 6 bases, with 15 bases left in between. The CDR3 covers 13 residues. CDR1 is SNHLY and CDR2 is FYNNEI in the germline V gene. The CDR3 DNA reads as TGTGCCAGCAGCCGACCGATTGCCGGCGAGCAGTACTTC. This gives the protein CASSRPIAGEQYF.

The J gene is TRBJ1-1, the V gene TRBV30; the D is unclear. Looked up from germline, CDR1 is GTSNPN and CDR2 is SVGIG (reference sequence). The V gene lost 3 bases and the J gene lost 0 bases, with 14 bases spanning the gap. This CDR3 is built from 15 residues. The DNA for the CDR3 is TGTGCCTGGAGAAAGACGGCCTTCATGAACACTGAAGCTTTCTTT. This sequence encodes CAWRKTAFMNTEAFF.

The J gene is TRBJ1-3, the V gene TRBV7-9, with 7 bases identical to TRBD1. The CDR3 extends over 16 amino acids. Germline CDR1 SEHNR, CDR2 FQNEAQ (reference sequence). Trimming cost V 5 bases and J 0 bases; bases outside gene matches: 7. CDR3 residues: CASSPTGADSGNTIYF. Written as DNA, the CDR3 is TGTGCCAGCAGCCCCACAGGGGCTGACTCTGGAAACACCATATATTTT.

The count of this clone is one. This chain joins TRBV5-1 and TRBJ2-1; TRBD2 is a possible D gene (6 bases). V was trimmed by 0 bases and J by 8 bases, leaving 15 bases between them. Germline-derived CDR1 and CDR2 are SGHRS and YFSETQ. The CDR3 has 15 amino acids. The CDR3 DNA is TGCGCCAGCAGCTTGGTGCACAAATGGGGGGATGAGCAGTTCTTC. Translating it yields CASSLVHKWGDEQFF. Looking up the rest from reference TRBV5-1 and TRBJ2-1 gives the full variable domain: KAGVTQTPRYLIKTRGQQVTLSCSPISGHRSVSWYQQTPGQGLQFLFEYFSETQRNKGNFPGRFSGRQFSNSRSEMNVSTLELGDSALYLCASSLVHKWGDEQFFGPGTRLTVL.

The chain joins TRBV19 to TRBJ1-5; D unclear. The V end was cut by 3 bases, the J end by 6 bases, with 15 bases between. This CDR3 contains 15 residues. Germline lookup yields CDR1 LNHDA and CDR2 SQIVND (reference sequence). The CDR3 protein is CASSIPGEGGQPQHF. The CDR3 DNA reads as TGTGCCAGTAGTATCCCGGGTGAGGGAGGTCAGCCCCAGCATTTT.

The chain combines TRBV9 with TRBJ1-2, with D tentatively TRBD1 (6 bases). The CDR3 runs 10 residues. V was trimmed by 7 bases and J by 6 bases, leaving 7 bases between them. Per germline, CDR1 SGDLS and CDR2 YYNGEE. In DNA form, the CDR3 reads TGTGCCAGCGCAGGGGATGGCTACACCTTC. Translation gives CASAGDGYTF.

The chain has TRBV6-1 and TRBJ2-7; 7 bases line up with TRBD1. The V segment lost 6 bases and the J segment 2 bases; nucleotides outside the gene matches: 10. The CDR3 sequence is 15 residues long. Per germline, CDR1 MNHNS and CDR2 SASEGT. CDR3 coding DNA: TGTGCCAGCAGGGGGTTTGGGGACAGAACCTACGAGCAGTACTTC. It yields the protein CASRGFGDRTYEQYF.

This chain links TRBV18 with TRBJ2-7, with 7 bases aligning to TRBD2. Per the germline V gene, CDR1 is KGHSH and CDR2 is LQKENI. V lost 0 bases, J lost 7 bases, and 12 bases stayed unmatched. The CDR3 totals 16 residues. The CDR3 nucleotides read TGTGCCAGCTCACCACCTCATGCTAGCGGAGTGGGTGAGCAGTACTTC. It codes for CASSPPHASGVGEQYF. Supplemented by reference TRBV18 and TRBJ2-7, the full variable domain reads NAGVMQNPRHLVRRRGQEARLRCSPMKGHSHVYWYRQLPEEGLKFMVYLQKENIIDESGMPKERFSAEFPKEGPSILRIQQVVRGDSAAYFCASSPPHASGVGEQYFGPGTRLTVT.

The chain employs TRBV7-9 and TRBJ2-5, with TRBD1 as a possible D gene (5 bases). Germline loops: CDR1 SEHNR, CDR2 FQNEAQ (reference sequence). The CDR3 runs to 16 residues. With 5 bases removed from V and 5 bases from J, the gap between germline ends came to 21 bases. CDR3 protein: CASSRQNLGVGETQYF. Written as DNA, the CDR3 is TGTGCCAGCAGCCGACAGAACTTAGGGGTGGGGGAGACCCAGTACTTC.

This chain links TRBV9 with TRBJ2-5, with D perhaps TRBD2 (6 bases). V lost 0 bases and J 1 base, leaving 10 bases between the germline ends. The CDR3 sequence is 15 residues long. Germline CDR1 and CDR2: SGDLS and YYNGEE. CDR3 sequence: CASSVGLGGQETQYF. As DNA, the CDR3 is TGTGCCAGCAGCGTAGGGCTCGGGGGCCAAGAGACCCAGTACTTC.

V is TRBV7-2 and J is TRBJ2-4, with a possible D match to TRBD2 (6 bases). Germline CDR1 is SGHTA and CDR2 is FQGNSA. This CDR3 has 17 residues. Trimming cost V 1 base and J 7 bases, with 20 bases left between them. CDR3 DNA: TGTGCCAGCAGCTTAGAACTTACTAGCACGTTAACGAACATTCAGTACTTC. It encodes CASSLELTSTLTNIQYF.

With regard to this clone: Other DNA sequences in this sample translate to the same CDR3. The chain is built from TRBV7-9 and TRBJ2-7; 7 bases match TRBD2. CDR3 length equals 13 residues. V shed 3 bases and J 7 bases; nucleotides not matched to a gene: 6. CDR1 and CDR2 (germline): SEHNR, FQNEAQ (reference sequence). This CDR3 reads CASSLGGHYEQYF. The CDR3 region has the DNA TGTGCCAGCAGCTTGGGAGGGCATTATGAGCAGTACTTC.

The V gene is TRBV27, the J gene TRBJ2-1, with D perhaps TRBD1 or TRBD2 (5 bases each). The germline V gene has CDR1 MNHEY and CDR2 SMNVEV (reference sequence). The CDR3 totals 15 residues. The V end lost 8 bases, the J end lost 8 bases, and 22 bases lay between the germline ends. The CDR3 reads CASGRVSRDADEQFF. CDR3 DNA sequence: TGTGCCAGCGGCCGCGTTTCGAGGGACGCGGATGAGCAGTTCTTC.

This sequence joins TRBV4-2 and TRBJ2-7; 7 bases line up with TRBD2. Germline V lookup: CDR1 LGHNA, CDR2 YNFKEQ. V shed 2 bases, J shed 2 bases, and the junction held 6 bases outside the gene matches. The CDR3 contains 15 residues. The CDR3 spells CASSQSLAVPYEQYF. The DNA for the CDR3 is TGTGCCAGCAGCCAATCGCTAGCGGTGCCCTACGAGCAGTACTTC.

V is TRBV4-2 and J is TRBJ2-1; TRBD2 matches 11 bases. This CDR3 has 16 residues. Trimming at V came to 0 bases and at J to 6 bases, leaving 4 bases not matched to a gene. Germline CDR1 and CDR2: LGHNA and YNFKEQ. The chain's CDR3 is CASSQDATSGSNEQFF. As DNA, the CDR3 is TGTGCCAGCAGCCAAGATGCAACTAGCGGGAGCAATGAGCAGTTCTTC.

V usage is TRBV7-9 and J usage is TRBJ2-1, with D perhaps TRBD1 or TRBD2 (6 bases each). Trimming pared 6 bases from V and 9 bases from J, leaving 15 bases between. The germline CDR1 and CDR2 sequences are SEHNR and FQNEAQ (reference sequence). The CDR3 is 13 residues long. CDR3 region: CASSGGGPAEQFF. Here the CDR3 DNA reads TGTGCCAGCAGTGGAGGGGGGCCAGCTGAGCAGTTCTTC.

This chain links TRBV7-8 with TRBJ2-7, with 10 bases aligning to TRBD2. Germline lookup yields CDR1 SGHVS and CDR2 FQNEAQ. V was pared by 3 bases and J by 2 bases, with 4 bases of the junction left unmatched. The CDR3 runs 15 residues. CDR3 sequence (DNA): TGTGCCAGCAGCTTCCGGACTAGCGGTCCCTACGAGCAGTACTTC. This encodes CASSFRTSGPYEQYF.

This clone appeared a single time. The chain combines TRBV27 with TRBJ2-7; D unresolved. V dropped 3 bases and J dropped 8 bases, with 20 bases sitting between them. The CDR3 runs to 15 residues. CDR1 and CDR2 from the germline V gene are MNHEY and SMNVEV (reference sequence). The CDR3 region has the DNA TGTGCCAGCAGTTTGGAAAAACTCGCACCAGACCAGCAGTACTTC. The encoded protein is CASSLEKLAPDQQYF.

This chain connects TRBV9 to TRBJ2-3; D might be TRBD2 (6 bases). Trimming pared 4 bases from V and 2 bases from J, leaving 17 bases between. The CDR3 sequence is 16 residues long. Germline V gene lookup returns CDR1 SGDLS and CDR2 YYNGEE. The DNA of the CDR3 is TGTGCCAGCAGCAAAAACACGGGACTTTACACAGATACGCAGTATTTT. Protein: CASSKNTGLYTDTQYF.

The J gene is TRBJ1-2, the V gene TRBV28; the D is unclear. The CDR3 consists of 15 residues. CDR1 and CDR2 (germline): MDHEN, SYDVKM. V lost 5 bases to trimming and J lost 0 bases, with 13 bases between them. The CDR3 bases are TGTGCCAGCAGTCTAACTTCTACCACTAACTATGGCTACACCTTC. Protein sequence: CASSLTSTTNYGYTF.

The chain employs TRBV19 and TRBJ2-7; 9 bases are shared with TRBD2. The germline gives CDR1 LNHDA, CDR2 SQIVND (reference sequence). This CDR3 is built from 13 residues. Losses at the gene ends were 7 bases for V and 2 bases for J; bases not matched to a gene: 3. The CDR3 spells CASTAGGTYEQYF. In DNA form, the CDR3 reads TGTGCCAGTACGGCGGGAGGGACCTACGAGCAGTACTTC.

V gene TRBV11-2 combines with J gene TRBJ2-7; the match to TRBD2 covers 8 bases. The CDR3 has 16 amino acids. Germline V lookup: CDR1 SGHAT, CDR2 FQNNGV. Germline trimming cut 2 bases from V and 6 bases from J; bases unmatched to any gene: 12. CDR3 amino acids: CASSLKGSGGNSEQYF. The CDR3 bases are TGTGCCAGCAGCTTAAAGGGAAGCGGGGGCAACTCCGAGCAGTACTTC.

The chain couples TRBV2 to TRBJ2-7; D is ambiguous. The germline V and J ends were trimmed by 6 bases and 7 bases, with 10 bases remaining between them. The CDR3 is 11 amino acids. Germline V gene sequence: CDR1 SNHLY, CDR2 FYNNEI. CDR3 protein: CASRERREQYF. The CDR3 coding sequence is TGTGCCAGCAGAGAACGAAGGGAGCAGTACTTC.

The V and J genes are TRBV7-9 and TRBJ2-1, with D tentatively TRBD2 (7 bases). Germline CDR1 reads SEHNR; CDR2 reads FQNEAQ (reference sequence). CDR3 length equals 16 residues. V lost 5 bases and J lost 2, with 16 bases in between. In nucleotides, the CDR3 is TGTGCCAGCAGCCCCTTACGGGGGGCCGCCTACAATGAGCAGTTCTTC. Its protein is CASSPLRGAAYNEQFF.

The chain uses TRBV14 and TRBJ1-6; no clear D. The CDR3 is 16 amino acids. Per the germline V gene, CDR1 is SGHDN and CDR2 is FVKESK. V lost 5 bases and J 0 bases, leaving 11 bases between the germline ends. CDR3 amino acids: CASSERQSSYNSPLHF. CDR3 DNA sequence: TGTGCCAGCAGCGAGAGGCAGAGCTCCTATAATTCACCCCTCCACTTT.

V gene TRBV15 combines with J gene TRBJ1-5; D unclear. The CDR3 spans 13 residues. V lost 2 bases and J 6 bases, leaving 8 bases between the germline ends. CDR1 and CDR2 (germline): LNHNV, YYDKDF (reference sequence). CDR3 protein: CATSRTEFQPQHF. Here the CDR3 DNA reads TGTGCCACCAGCAGAACTGAGTTTCAGCCCCAGCATTTT.